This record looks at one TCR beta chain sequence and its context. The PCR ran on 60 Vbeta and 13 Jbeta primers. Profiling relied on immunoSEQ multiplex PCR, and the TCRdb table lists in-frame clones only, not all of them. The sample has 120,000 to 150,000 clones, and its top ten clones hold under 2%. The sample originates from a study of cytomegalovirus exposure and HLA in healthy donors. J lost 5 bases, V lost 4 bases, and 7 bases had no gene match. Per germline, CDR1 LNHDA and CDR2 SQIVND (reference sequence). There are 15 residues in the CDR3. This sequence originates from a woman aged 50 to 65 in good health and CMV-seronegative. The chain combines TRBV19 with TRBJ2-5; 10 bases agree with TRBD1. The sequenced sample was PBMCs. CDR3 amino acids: CASSTRDRGEETQYF. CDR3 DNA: TGTGCCAGTAGTACCCGGGACAGGGGCGAGGAGACCCAGTACTTC.